The 6 T cell receptor beta chains listed next were all sequenced from one sample in a study of blood T cell repertoires in COVID-19 (dated by TCRdb to 2020 to 2022). The library was produced with the immunoSEQ multiplex PCR assay. The clones in this table, taken by TCRdb from immuneACCESS, are in-frame only. Not every clone is retained; where verified, under half of the shortfall comes from an unresolved V gene, and the cause of the rest is unknown. Present in this sample are approximately 150,000 clones, around 88% of which were seen just once. The top ten clonotypes cover about 28% of the sample. Specimen: peripheral blood. Receptor source: a human donor in a cohort sampled during active COVID-19.

The chain uses TRBV5-1 and TRBJ2-3; 9 bases align to TRBD2. Germline V gene sequence: CDR1 SGHRS, CDR2 YFSETQ. With 0 bases clipped from V and 3 bases from J, the junction kept 5 bases outside the gene matches. The CDR3 is 16 amino acids. CDR3 protein: CASSLGRGGQTDTQYF. Here the CDR3 DNA reads TGCGCCAGCAGCTTGGGGCGGGGGGGCCAGACAGATACGCAGTATTTT. Complete variable domain (other parts from reference TRBV5-1 and TRBJ2-3): KAGVTQTPRYLIKTRGQQVTLSCSPISGHRSVSWYQQTPGQGLQFLFEYFSETQRNKGNFPGRFSGRQFSNSRSEMNVSTLELGDSALYLCASSLGRGGQTDTQYFGPGTRLTVL.

This sequence joins TRBV7-3 and TRBJ2-1; D perhaps matches TRBD1 (6 bases). V lost 1 base and J lost 8, with 18 bases in between. CDR1 and CDR2 from the germline V gene are SGHTA and FQGTGA. The CDR3 totals 16 residues. The CDR3 reads CASSLKGSGASDEQFF. CDR3 nucleotides: TGTGCCAGCAGCTTAAAGGGGTCAGGGGCGTCTGATGAGCAGTTCTTC.

This clone was counted once. The chain carries TRBV7-9 and TRBJ1-1; D may be TRBD1 (6 bases). This CDR3 has 14 amino acids. Between the trimmed V and J ends, which lost 4 bases and 6 bases, there was a span of 15 bases. Per the germline V gene, CDR1 is SEHNR and CDR2 is FQNEAQ (reference sequence). The CDR3 DNA reads as TGTGCCAGCAGCTCCCTGACAGGTTCGGCTGAAGCTTTCTTT. It specifies CASSSLTGSAEAFF.

The chain is built from TRBV14 and TRBJ1-6; no clear D. Trimming stripped 8 bases from V and 7 bases from J, with 9 bases between. CDR1 is SGHDN, CDR2 FVKESK, per germline. The CDR3 has 12 amino acids. DNA of the CDR3: TGTGCCAGCGCGGCGGGAAATTCACCCCTCCACTTT. It specifies CASAAGNSPLHF. The full variable domain, rest sourced from reference TRBV14 and TRBJ1-6, is EAGVTQFPSHSVIEKGQTVTLRCDPISGHDNLYWYRRVMGKEIKFLLHFVKESKQDESGMPNNRFLAERTGGTYSTLKVQPAELEDSGVYFCASAAGNSPLHFGNGTRLTVT.

The chain couples TRBV7-8 to TRBJ2-3; 9 nucleotides match TRBD1. This CDR3 is built from 14 residues. In germline, CDR1 is SGHVS, CDR2 FQNEAQ. The junction had 5 bases not matched to a gene; V was cut back by 4 bases and J by 6 bases. CDR3 in DNA: TGTGCCAGCAGCTCGGGACAGGGATTCGATACGCAGTATTTT. It specifies CASSSGQGFDTQYF.

The sample holds one count of this clone. V gene TRBV6-6 combines with J gene TRBJ2-7; 8 bases agree with TRBD1. The CDR3 length is 15 residues. V shed 6 bases and J 3 bases; nucleotides not matched to a gene: 10. In germline, CDR1 is MNHNY, CDR2 SVGAGI (reference sequence). The CDR3 protein is CASSPTGAPGYEQYF. The CDR3 coding sequence is TGTGCCAGCAGCCCGACAGGGGCGCCCGGCTACGAGCAGTACTTC.